The present T cell receptor (beta chain) was sequenced within a study of OX40 agonist ivuxolimab in advanced cancers. Overall study results and limits: Clonal expansion by week 6 occurred in CD4+ and CD8+ blood T cells (at 0.1 to 3.0 mg/kg).

Worth noting for this clone: Its target is not known.

Sequencing used immunoSEQ multiplex PCR; TCRdb keeps in-frame clones, though not all of them. The sample lists about 70,000 clones, about 91% occurring once. CDR3 size: 15 residues. V was cut by 2 bases and J by 0 bases, with 9 bases left in between. CDR1 and CDR2 from the germline V gene are SGHRS and YFSETQ. The sample here was CD4+ or CD8+ T cells sorted from blood, taken in a trial of the OX40 agonist ivuxolimab. This clonotype was sampled from an adult with an advanced solid tumor such as melanoma, head and neck, liver or kidney cancer. V is TRBV5-1 and J is TRBJ1-3; D not resolved. The CDR3 nucleotides are TGCGCCAGCAGCTTTGACAAATACTCTGGAAACACCATATATTTT. Its translation: CASSFDKYSGNTIYF. The full variable domain, with the rest looked up from reference TRBV5-1 and TRBJ1-3, is KAGVTQTPRYLIKTRGQQVTLSCSPISGHRSVSWYQQTPGQGLQFLFEYFSETQRNKGNFPGRFSGRQFSNSRSEMNVSTLELGDSALYLCASSFDKYSGNTIYFGEGSWLTVV.